This T cell receptor (beta chain) was sequenced for a study of human T cells and chemical hapten exposure. Many counts were recorded for this clonotype. TCRdb called the RACE reads again in MiXCR, with one record for every CDR3 protein. This sample has about 50,000 distinct CDR3 sequences, with 9.6% found just once. Germline-derived CDR1 and CDR2 are SGHRS and YFSETQ. V lost 2 bases and J lost 5, with 14 bases in between. The CDR3 sequence is 15 residues long. Time point denoted: pre-sensitization, week 0. Treatment of the sample: therapeutic diphenylcyclopropenone sensitization with weekly scalp DPC. Unseparated into fractions, whole blood served as the source from which total RNA was extracted.

This receptor was identified in a woman aged 25 to 39 with alopecia areata. Some clones in this sample may be carry-over from other donors' samples. The sample was whole blood, taken in connection with sensitization to the hapten diphenylcyclopropenone (DPC). This rearrangement joins TRBV5-1 to TRBJ2-1; D is unclear. CDR3 nucleotides: TGCGCCAGCAGCTTCGTCGGACGAGAGAACAATGAGCAGTTCTTC. Amino acid sequence: CASSFVGRENNEQFF.